The entry below describes one T cell receptor (beta chain). This sample is drawn from a study of blood T cell repertoires in COVID-19. In the original workflow: Nucleated cell number was recorded as an estimate derived from reference gene primer amplification. Sequenced by immunoSEQ multiplex PCR; TCRdb stores in-frame clones only, minus some. The DNA was the basis for D and trimming; V, J and clone size are from that table. Counted here are almost 250,000 clones, 85% to 90% occurring once; the ten biggest clones make up 3.5% to 5%. Germline V gives CDR1 KGHSY, CDR2 FQNENV. CDR3 size: 15 residues. V was pared by 2 bases and J by 3 bases, with 11 bases between. In assigning cohorts, the study relied on participant-reported clinical history. Symptom resolution, clearance, or two negative PCRs marked donors in Cohort 3 as recovered.

J is TRBJ2-1 and V is TRBV16; D not certain. This receptor was identified in a young woman who had recovered from COVID-19. Material for sequencing was PBMCs or T cells enriched from blood (not recorded which). DNA for the CDR3: TGTGCCAGCAGCCAAGTCGGCGACTTCTACAATGAGCAGTTCTTC. It encodes CASSQVGDFYNEQFF. The full variable domain, its missing parts supplied by reference TRBV16 and TRBJ2-1, is GEEVAQTPKHLVRGEGQKAKLYCAPIKGHSYVFWYQQVLKNEFKFLISFQNENVFDETGMPKERFSAKCLPNSPCSLEIQATKLEDSAVYFCASSQVGDFYNEQFFGPGTRLTVL.